The text below deals with one TCR beta chain. Its antigen is as yet unknown. The data originate from a study of siplizumab effects on memory and regulatory T cells. Findings and limits, study-wide: Naive T cells were seemingly more diverse than memory cells, and major contributions to the alloresponse seemed to be made by them. Confirmation that proliferating Tregs from siplizumab cultures had suppressive function was not obtained. Naive versus memory phenotype went unassigned for roughly 75-96% of proliferating CD4+ or CD8+ clones.

In each sample, 10^5 or so TCR templates were assayed. Assay: immunoSEQ multiplex PCR; the TCRdb copy retains only in-frame clones and omits some. In the table there are 94,000 or so clones, approximately 97% of which are singletons. CDR1 SNHLY and CDR2 FYNNEI come from the germline V gene. The CDR3 is made up of 16 amino acids. Trimming pared 7 bases from V and 0 bases from J, leaving 16 bases between. Sequencing input: naive CD4+ T cells sorted from blood. The sequence was collected from a human donor in good health. V and J are TRBV2 and TRBJ2-4; D uncertain. In DNA, the CDR3 is TGTGCCAGCACCCTGGAAGGAACCATAGCCAAAAACATTCAGTACTTC. This sequence encodes CASTLEGTIAKNIQYF.